A single sample gave rise to the 9 T cell receptor beta chains below, sequenced in a study of T cell changes during pregnancy in multiple sclerosis. Generated by immunoSEQ multiplex PCR, the TCRdb table keeps only in-frame clones and is missing some. The data show fewer than 40,000 clones, with more than 85% seen just once and roughly 0.39% held by the top ten. This specimen was CD4+ T cells from peripheral blood mononuclear cells, taken in the second trimester of pregnancy. These receptors all come from a female donor with multiple sclerosis, enrolled in a pregnancy study.

This sequence joins TRBV11-2 and TRBJ1-1; D remains ambiguous. The CDR3 totals 12 residues. V lost 1 base to trimming and J lost 12 bases, with 12 bases between them. The germline gives CDR1 SGHAT, CDR2 FQNNGV. CDR3 amino acids: CASSLGRRIPFF. CDR3 DNA sequence: TGTGCCAGCAGCTTAGGAAGGAGGATTCCTTTCTTT.

This clone was recorded only once. V is TRBV30 and J is TRBJ2-2; D unresolved. CDR1 is GTSNPN and CDR2 is SVGIG in the germline V gene (reference sequence). Trimming shortened V by 8 bases and J by 6 bases, and 19 bases separated the two germline ends. The CDR3 length is 14 residues. In nucleotides, the CDR3 is TGTGCCCTGGAAACACTAAGGCGTTCCGGGGAGCTGTTTTTT. It yields the protein CALETLRRSGELFF.

The chain uses TRBV11-3 and TRBJ2-5, with 7 nucleotides matching TRBD2. J lost 5 bases, V lost 5 bases, and 8 bases had no gene match. There are 14 residues in the CDR3. Germline V gives CDR1 SGHNT, CDR2 YENEEA. CDR3 protein: CASSPRGSRETQYF. Here the CDR3 DNA reads TGTGCCAGCAGCCCGCGGGGGTCCAGGGAGACCCAGTACTTC.

The chain's CDR3 is CASSFYDRYTEAFF. The CDR3 nucleotides read TGTGCCAGCAGTTTCTATGACAGGTACACTGAAGCTTTCTTT. The V gene is TRBV28, the J gene TRBJ1-1; D may be TRBD1 (6 bases). V lost 3 bases to trimming and J lost 3 bases, with 11 bases between them. Germline loops: CDR1 MDHEN, CDR2 SYDVKM. This CDR3 comprises 14 residues.

This clone occurred once. V is TRBV11-2 and J is TRBJ2-7; TRBD2 matches at 14 bases. Unmatched junction bases numbered 10, after V lost 5 bases and J lost 7 bases. This CDR3 has 16 amino acids. The germline gives CDR1 SGHAT, CDR2 FQNNGV. The CDR3 DNA follows: TGTGCCAGCAGCCCACCGGGACTAGCGGGAGTCGGAGAGCAGTACTTC. Translation gives CASSPPGLAGVGEQYF.

The V gene is TRBV30, the J gene TRBJ1-1; 10 bases fit TRBD1. Per germline, CDR1 GTSNPN and CDR2 SVGIG (reference sequence). The CDR3 totals 12 residues. For the CDR3, the DNA is TGTGCTAAAGACAGGGGGCATAGGAAAGCTTTCTTT. Residues: CAKDRGHRKAFF.

V usage is TRBV19 and J usage is TRBJ1-1; the D is unclear. The ends were cut back, 4 bases at V and 1 base at J, with 7 bases in the middle. Per germline, CDR1 LNHDA and CDR2 SQIVND (reference sequence). The CDR3 has 13 residues. The CDR3 nucleotides read TGTGCCAGTAGTAGTGGGCGGAACACTGAAGCTTTCTTT. Its protein is CASSSGRNTEAFF.

This sequence joins TRBV9 and TRBJ2-3; weak D call: TRBD1 (6 bases). This CDR3 contains 17 residues. Germline values: CDR1 SGDLS, CDR2 YYNGEE. The V gene lost 6 bases and the J gene lost 5 bases, with 25 bases spanning the gap. As DNA, the CDR3 is TGTGCCAGCAATCAGCGGACAGCACACCTGGAGGTAGATACGCAGTATTTT. Translation: CASNQRTAHLEVDTQYF.

The chain carries TRBV4-2 and TRBJ2-3, with TRBD1 identical over 8 bases. Germline-derived CDR1 and CDR2 are LGHNA and YNFKEQ. The CDR3 has 17 amino acids. Germline trimming cut 0 bases from V and 3 bases from J; bases unmatched to any gene: 8. The CDR3 region is CASSQDVRTGWTDTQYF. CDR3 sequence (DNA): TGTGCCAGCAGCCAAGATGTAAGGACAGGGTGGACAGATACGCAGTATTTT.